These 6 T cell receptor beta chains were all obtained from the same sample, sequenced in a study of blood T cell repertoires in COVID-19. Clones were sequenced by immunoSEQ multiplex PCR, and TCRdb holds only the in-frame ones, with some missing. The table lists over 85,000 clones, around nine tenths of them singletons. The specimen sequenced was peripheral blood. All receptors derive from a human donor in a cohort sampled during active COVID-19.

The chain carries TRBV7-2 and TRBJ2-3; TRBD2 matches 10 bases. V trimming: 5 bases; J trimming: 0 bases; junction bases outside the gene matches: 5. The length of the CDR3 is 16 residues. The germline V gene has CDR1 SGHTA and CDR2 FQGNSA. CDR3 DNA: TGTGCCAGCAGCGTTACTAGCGGGGCTAGCACAGATACGCAGTATTTT. Its protein product is CASSVTSGASTDTQYF. Complete variable domain (other parts from reference TRBV7-2 and TRBJ2-3): GAGVSQSPSNKVTEKGKDVELRCDPISGHTALYWYRQSLGQGLEFLIYFQGNSAPDKSGLPSDRFSAERTGGSVSTLTIQRTQQEDSAVYLCASSVTSGASTDTQYFGPGTRLTVL.

The chain recombines TRBV7-2 with TRBJ1-5; D is possibly TRBD1 (6 bases). This CDR3 region has 15 residues. CDR1 is SGHTA, CDR2 FQGNSA, per germline. V was shortened by 2 bases and J by 4 bases, with 12 bases between the two germline ends. Here the CDR3 DNA reads TGTGCCAGCAGCTTAATGTTAGGGGGAAATCAGCCCCAGCATTTT. This encodes CASSLMLGGNQPQHF.

Of note for this clone: This same CDR3 is encoded by further DNA sequences in the sample. The chain is built from TRBV24-1 and TRBJ2-1; the D gene is possibly TRBD1 (6 bases). This CDR3 is 14 amino acids long. Trimming cost V 4 bases and J 4 bases, with 10 bases left between them. The germline V gene encodes CDR1 KGHDR and CDR2 SFDVKD. CDR3 bases: TGTGCCACCAGTGACCTCGGACAGTACAATGAGCAGTTCTTC. Translated, it gives CATSDLGQYNEQFF.

Concerning this clone itself: An end of the junction does not agree with germline; a read error may underlie this. J is TRBJ2-1 and V is TRBV5-1, with 9 bases identical to TRBD1. The CDR3 loop spans 14 amino acids. CDR1 and CDR2 from the germline V gene are SGHRS and YFSETQ. The CDR3 DNA reads as TGCGCCAGCAGCTTGGGGACAGGGGAGGCCGTGTCGATCTTC. This sequence encodes CASSLGTGEAVSIF. Full variable domain (rest looked up from reference TRBV5-1 and TRBJ2-1): KAGVTQTPRYLIKTRGQQVTLSCSPISGHRSVSWYQQTPGQGLQFLFEYFSETQRNKGNFPGRFSGRQFSNSRSEMNVSTLELGDSALYLCASSLGTGEAVSIFGPGTRLTVL.

V is TRBV4-3 and J is TRBJ1-2; D gene ambiguous. V lost 2 bases and J lost 3, with 16 bases in between. This CDR3 region has 16 residues. Germline V gene sequence: CDR1 LGHNA, CDR2 YSLEER. The CDR3 region has the DNA TGCGCCAGCAGCCAATGGGCCTTTGGCGTACACTATGGCTACACCTTC. Translating it yields CASSQWAFGVHYGYTF.

This clone has a handful of counts. This rearrangement joins TRBV3-1 (or the pseudogene TRBV3-2) to TRBJ2-1; TRBD1 might be the D (6 bases). Trimming pared 4 bases from V and 12 bases from J, leaving 13 bases between. The length of the CDR3 is 12 residues. CDR1 is LGHDT, CDR2 YNNKEL, per germline (reference sequence). The CDR3 DNA reads TGTGCCAGCAGCCCCAGGGGAGAGGCGCAGTTCTTC. Translated: CASSPRGEAQFF.